A selection of T cell receptor beta chains follows, all from one sample in a study of regulatory T cells in long-lasting Graves disease. TCRdb called the multiplex PCR reads again in MiXCR, with one record for every CDR3 protein. The sample carries some 250,000 distinct CDR3 sequences, roughly 18% recorded once. This sample also appeared in a second study, on T cells in Graves' hyperthyroidism and ophthalmopathy.

The input for sequencing was peripheral blood mononuclear cells (PBMCs), taken at new diagnosis, from a patient treated with antithyroid drugs. These receptors were taken from a woman aged 25 to 39 with Graves disease. The CDR3 runs from the conserved cysteine through the conserved F or W. The D gene is left open where the match is weak. Only part of the rows carry a size: once, few, many, or a class if the clone is expanded.

CDR3 protein: CASSQGGGSYGYTF; CDR3 DNA: TGCGCCAGCAGCCAAGGGGGGGGGAGCTATGGCTACACCTTC; V gene: TRBV4-1; clone size: many; J gene: TRBJ1-2; D gene: NA
CDR3 protein: CASSKAGFKKSNYGYTF; CDR3 DNA: TGTGCCAGCTCCAAGGCGGGGTTCAAGAAGTCTAACTATGGCTACACCTTC; V gene: TRBV6-1; clone size: many; J gene: TRBJ1-2; D gene: NA
CDR3 protein: CASSYSASGGANEQFF; CDR3 DNA: TGTGCCAGCAGTTACTCTGCTAGCGGGGGAGCGAATGAGCAGTTCTTC; V gene: TRBV6-5; clone size: many; J gene: TRBJ2-1; D gene: TRBD2
CDR3 protein: CASRIQGSSYNEQFF; CDR3 DNA: TGTGCCAGCAGAATACAGGGGTCCTCCTACAATGAGCAGTTCTTC; V gene: TRBV6-2/TRBV6-3; clone size: few; J gene: TRBJ2-1; D gene: TRBD1
CDR3 protein: CASSLGAHQPQHF; CDR3 DNA: TGTGCCAGCAGTTTAGGAGCCCATCAGCCCCAGCATTTT; V gene: TRBV12-3/TRBV12-4; clone size: many; J gene: TRBJ1-5; D gene: NA
CDR3 protein: CASRRQGQAFF; CDR3 DNA: TGTGCCAGCCGCCGACAGGGGCAAGCTTTCTTT; V gene: TRBV27; clone size: many; J gene: TRBJ1-1; D gene: TRBD1
CDR3 protein: CASSSDPYEQYF; CDR3 DNA: TGTGCCAGCAGTTCTGATCCCTACGAGCAGTACTTC; V gene: TRBV7-9; clone size: many; J gene: TRBJ2-7; D gene: NA
CDR3 protein: CASSPRGAGATNEKLFF; CDR3 DNA: TGCGCCAGCAGCCCTCGGGGGGCAGGCGCAACTAATGAAAAACTGTTTTTT; V gene: TRBV4-1; clone size: few; J gene: TRBJ1-4; D gene: NA
CDR3 protein: CASSWPPGGQDTQYF; CDR3 DNA: TGCGCCAGCAGCTGGCCCCCTGGGGGACAAGATACGCAGTATTTT; V gene: TRBV5-1; clone size: many; J gene: TRBJ2-3; D gene: NA
CDR3 protein: CASPREGGTEAFF; CDR3 DNA: TGTGCCAGCCCCAGGGAAGGAGGGACTGAAGCTTTCTTT; V gene: TRBV2; clone size: many; J gene: TRBJ1-1; D gene: NA
CDR3 protein: CASSELGGRRSAYGYTF; CDR3 DNA: TGTGCCAGCAGTGAATTAGGGGGACGGCGATCCGCTTATGGCTACACCTTC; V gene: TRBV6-2/TRBV6-3; clone size: many; J gene: TRBJ1-2; D gene: NA
CDR3 protein: CASSPIGDRRSYEQYF; CDR3 DNA: TGCGCCAGCAGCCCGATAGGGGACAGGCGATCCTACGAGCAGTACTTC; V gene: TRBV5-1; clone size: many; J gene: TRBJ2-7; D gene: TRBD1
CDR3 protein: CASAAEGSLDTQYF; CDR3 DNA: TGTGCCAGCGCGGCGGAGGGGAGTCTAGATACGCAGTATTTT; V gene: TRBV5-4; clone size: NA; J gene: TRBJ2-3; D gene: NA
CDR3 protein: CASSLRTGGYNEQFF; CDR3 DNA: TGTGCCAGCAGCCTCCGGACAGGGGGGTACAATGAGCAGTTCTTC; V gene: TRBV7-9; clone size: many; J gene: TRBJ2-1; D gene: TRBD1
CDR3 protein: CASTGTGGQLFF; CDR3 DNA: TGTGCCAGCACCGGGACAGGGGGTCAGTTGTTTTTT; V gene: TRBV6-2/TRBV6-3; clone size: NA; J gene: TRBJ1-4; D gene: TRBD1
CDR3 protein: CASSERGFTEAFF; CDR3 DNA: TGTGCCAGCAGTGAACGTGGGTTCACTGAAGCTTTCTTT; V gene: TRBV6-1; clone size: many; J gene: TRBJ1-1; D gene: NA
CDR3 protein: CASSYGAGGRSEAFF; CDR3 DNA: TGTGCCAGCAGTTACGGGGCAGGGGGCAGATCTGAAGCTTTCTTT; V gene: TRBV6-5; clone size: NA; J gene: TRBJ1-1; D gene: TRBD1
CDR3 protein: CASSAGIMNTEAFF; CDR3 DNA: TGTGCCAGTAGCGCCGGAATCATGAACACTGAAGCTTTCTTT; V gene: TRBV19; clone size: many; J gene: TRBJ1-1; D gene: NA
CDR3 protein: CASSLSPGLDQETQYF; CDR3 DNA: TGTGCCAGCAGCCTAAGTCCGGGACTGGATCAAGAGACCCAGTACTTC; V gene: TRBV6-1; clone size: many; J gene: TRBJ2-5; D gene: NA
CDR3 protein: CASSETGAGNTIYF; CDR3 DNA: TGCGCCAGCAGCGAAACAGGGGCTGGAAACACCATATATTTT; V gene: TRBV4-1; clone size: many; J gene: TRBJ1-3; D gene: TRBD1
CDR3 protein: CASSERQGTDTQYF; CDR3 DNA: TGTGCCAGCAGTGAACGGCAGGGGACAGATACGCAGTATTTT; V gene: TRBV6-1; clone size: many; J gene: TRBJ2-3; D gene: NA
CDR3 protein: CASSPITPGTEEAFF; CDR3 DNA: TGTGCCAGCTCACCGATTACTCCCGGGACCGAAGAAGCTTTCTTT; V gene: TRBV18; clone size: many; J gene: TRBJ1-1; D gene: NA
CDR3 protein: CASSPEGLSSYEQYF; CDR3 DNA: TGTGCCAGCTCACCCGAGGGCCTCAGCTCCTACGAGCAGTACTTC; V gene: TRBV18; clone size: many; J gene: TRBJ2-7; D gene: NA
CDR3 protein: CASSQDVSGLGNTEAFF; CDR3 DNA: TGTGCCAGCAGCCAAGATGTAAGTGGTCTTGGGAACACTGAAGCTTTCTTT; V gene: TRBV3-1; clone size: many; J gene: TRBJ1-1; D gene: NA
CDR3 protein: CASSQRSSGGDEQYF; CDR3 DNA: TGCGCCAGCAGCCAGCGCTCTAGCGGGGGGGACGAGCAGTACTTC; V gene: TRBV4-1; clone size: few; J gene: TRBJ2-7; D gene: TRBD2
CDR3 protein: CSARPMDRSDYGYTF; CDR3 DNA: TGCAGTGCTAGACCCATGGACAGGAGTGACTATGGCTACACCTTC; V gene: TRBV20-1; clone size: many; J gene: TRBJ1-2; D gene: TRBD1